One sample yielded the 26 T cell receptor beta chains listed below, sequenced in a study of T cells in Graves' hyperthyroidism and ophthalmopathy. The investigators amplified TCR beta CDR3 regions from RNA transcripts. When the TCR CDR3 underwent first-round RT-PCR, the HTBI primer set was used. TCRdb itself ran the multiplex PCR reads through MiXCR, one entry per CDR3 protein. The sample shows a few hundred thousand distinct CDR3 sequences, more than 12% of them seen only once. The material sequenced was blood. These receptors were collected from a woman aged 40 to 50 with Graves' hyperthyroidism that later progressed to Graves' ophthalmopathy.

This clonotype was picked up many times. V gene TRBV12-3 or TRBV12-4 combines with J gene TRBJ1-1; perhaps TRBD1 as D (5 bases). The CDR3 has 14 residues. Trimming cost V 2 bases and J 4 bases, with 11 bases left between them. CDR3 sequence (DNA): TGTGCCAGCAGTTTAAGGAGGGGTGGCACTGAAGCTTTCTTT. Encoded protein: CASSLRRGGTEAFF.

The CDR3 protein is CSAGTGQEKLFF. The CDR3, as DNA: TGCAGCGCCGGGACAGGGCAAGAAAAACTGTTTTTT. This chain links TRBV29-1 with TRBJ1-4, with TRBD1 matching over 9 bases. The V gene's germline CDR1 is SQVTM and CDR2 ANQGSEA. The CDR3 runs 12 residues. V lost 7 bases to trimming and J lost 8 bases; unmatched junction nucleotides: 5.

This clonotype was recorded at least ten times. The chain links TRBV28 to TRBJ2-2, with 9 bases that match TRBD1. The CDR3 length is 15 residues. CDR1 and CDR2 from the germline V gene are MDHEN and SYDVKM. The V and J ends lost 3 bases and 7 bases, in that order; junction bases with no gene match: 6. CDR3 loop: CASSFGDREHGELFF. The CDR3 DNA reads TGTGCCAGCAGTTTTGGGGACAGGGAACACGGGGAGCTGTTTTTT.

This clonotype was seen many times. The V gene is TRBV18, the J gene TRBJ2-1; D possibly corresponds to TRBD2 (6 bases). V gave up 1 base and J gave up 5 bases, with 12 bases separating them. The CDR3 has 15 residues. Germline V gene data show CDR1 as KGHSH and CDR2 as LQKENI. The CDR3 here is CASSPLALANNEQFF. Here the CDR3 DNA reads TGTGCCAGCTCACCACTAGCTCTAGCGAACAATGAGCAGTTCTTC.

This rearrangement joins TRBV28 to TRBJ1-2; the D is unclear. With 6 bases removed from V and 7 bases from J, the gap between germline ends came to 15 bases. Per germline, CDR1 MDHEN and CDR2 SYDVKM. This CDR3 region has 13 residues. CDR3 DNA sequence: TGTGCCAGCAGCTATACCGGGTCTCGTGGCTACACCTTC. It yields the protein CASSYTGSRGYTF.

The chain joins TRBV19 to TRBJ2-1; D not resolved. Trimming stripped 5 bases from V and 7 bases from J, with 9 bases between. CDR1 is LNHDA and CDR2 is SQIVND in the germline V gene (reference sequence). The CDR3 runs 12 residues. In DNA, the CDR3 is TGTGCCAGTAGTGACGTAGAGAATGAGCAGTTCTTC. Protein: CASSDVENEQFF.

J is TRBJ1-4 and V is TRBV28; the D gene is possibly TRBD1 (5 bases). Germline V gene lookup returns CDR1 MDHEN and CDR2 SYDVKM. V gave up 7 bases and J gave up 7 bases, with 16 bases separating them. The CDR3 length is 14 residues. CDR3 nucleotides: TGTGCCAGCACCGGGGGGAGCTACGGTGAAAAACTGTTTTTT. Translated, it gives CASTGGSYGEKLFF. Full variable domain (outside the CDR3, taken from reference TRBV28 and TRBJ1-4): DVKVTQSSRYLVKRTGEKVFLECVQDMDHENMFWYRQDPGLGLRLIYFSYDVKMKEKGDIPEGYSVSREKKERFSLILESASTNQTSMYLCASTGGSYGEKLFFGSGTQLSVL.

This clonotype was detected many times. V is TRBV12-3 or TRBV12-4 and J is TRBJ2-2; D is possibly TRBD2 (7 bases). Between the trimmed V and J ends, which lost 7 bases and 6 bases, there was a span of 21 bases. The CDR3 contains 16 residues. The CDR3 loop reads CASILRGEGPPGELFF. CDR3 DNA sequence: TGTGCCAGCATCCTTAGGGGGGAGGGCCCCCCCGGGGAGCTGTTTTTT.

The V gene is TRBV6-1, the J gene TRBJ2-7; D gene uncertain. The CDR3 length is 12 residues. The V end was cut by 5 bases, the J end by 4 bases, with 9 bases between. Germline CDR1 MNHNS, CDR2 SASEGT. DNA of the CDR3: TGTGCCAGCAGTCTCATACTTTACGAGCAGTACTTC. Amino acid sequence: CASSLILYEQYF.

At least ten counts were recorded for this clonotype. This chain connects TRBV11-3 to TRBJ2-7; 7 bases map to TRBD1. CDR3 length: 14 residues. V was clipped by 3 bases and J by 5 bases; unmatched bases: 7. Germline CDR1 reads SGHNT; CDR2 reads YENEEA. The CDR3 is CASSLSPTGDEQYF. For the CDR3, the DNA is TGTGCCAGCAGCTTGTCACCTACAGGGGACGAGCAGTACTTC.

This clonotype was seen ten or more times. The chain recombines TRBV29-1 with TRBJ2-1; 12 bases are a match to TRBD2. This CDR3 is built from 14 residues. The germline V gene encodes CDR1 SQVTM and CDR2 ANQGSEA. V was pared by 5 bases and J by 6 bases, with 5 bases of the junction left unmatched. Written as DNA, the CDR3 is TGCAGCGTTTCCCTAGCGGGAGGGCCCAATGAGCAGTTCTTC. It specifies CSVSLAGGPNEQFF.

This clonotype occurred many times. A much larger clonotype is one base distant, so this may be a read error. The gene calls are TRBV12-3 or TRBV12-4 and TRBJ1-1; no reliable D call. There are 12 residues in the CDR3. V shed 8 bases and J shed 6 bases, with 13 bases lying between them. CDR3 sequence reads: CASGLVGAEAFF. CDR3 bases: TGTGCCAGCGGACTGGTCGGCGCTGAAGCTTTCTTT.

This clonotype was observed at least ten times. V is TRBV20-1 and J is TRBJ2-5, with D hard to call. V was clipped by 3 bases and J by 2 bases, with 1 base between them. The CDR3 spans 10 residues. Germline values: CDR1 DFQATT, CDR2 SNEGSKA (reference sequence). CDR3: CSASQETQYF. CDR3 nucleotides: TGCAGTGCTAGTCAAGAGACCCAGTACTTC.

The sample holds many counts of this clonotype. CDR3 residues: CASSAPPGLPLHSPLHF. In DNA, the CDR3 is TGTGCCAGCAGCGCACCTCCAGGGCTCCCACTTCATTCACCCCTCCACTTT. The rearrangement links TRBV11-2 to TRBJ1-6; a weak D match, TRBD1 (5 bases). The germline gives CDR1 SGHAT, CDR2 FQNNGV. Trimming took 5 bases from V and 8 from J, leaving 22 bases between them. This CDR3 is built from 17 residues.

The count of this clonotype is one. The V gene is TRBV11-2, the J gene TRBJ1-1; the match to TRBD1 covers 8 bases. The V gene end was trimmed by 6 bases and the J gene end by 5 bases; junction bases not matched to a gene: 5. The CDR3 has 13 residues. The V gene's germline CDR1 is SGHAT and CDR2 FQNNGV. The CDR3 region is CASSAGGGTEAFF. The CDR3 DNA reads TGTGCCAGCAGTGCAGGGGGCGGGACTGAAGCTTTCTTT.

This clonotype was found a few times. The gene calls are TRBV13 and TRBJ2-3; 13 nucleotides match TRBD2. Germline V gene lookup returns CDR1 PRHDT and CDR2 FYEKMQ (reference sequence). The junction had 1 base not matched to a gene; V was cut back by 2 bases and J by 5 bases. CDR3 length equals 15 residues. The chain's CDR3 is CASSLRTSGRDTQYF. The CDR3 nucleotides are TGTGCCAGCAGCTTAAGGACTAGCGGGAGAGATACGCAGTATTTT.

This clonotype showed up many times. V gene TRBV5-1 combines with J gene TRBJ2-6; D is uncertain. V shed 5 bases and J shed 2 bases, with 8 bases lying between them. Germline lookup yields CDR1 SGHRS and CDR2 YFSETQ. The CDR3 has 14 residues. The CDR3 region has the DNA TGCGCCAGCAGTACGCGGCCTGGGGCCAACGTCCTGACTTTC. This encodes CASSTRPGANVLTF.

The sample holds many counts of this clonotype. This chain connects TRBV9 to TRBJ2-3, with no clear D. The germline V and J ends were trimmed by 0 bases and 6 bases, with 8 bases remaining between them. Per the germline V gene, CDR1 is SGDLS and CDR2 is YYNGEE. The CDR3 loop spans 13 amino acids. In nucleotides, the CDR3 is TGTGCCAGCAGCGTAGACCCCTTGGATACGCAGTATTTT. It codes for CASSVDPLDTQYF.

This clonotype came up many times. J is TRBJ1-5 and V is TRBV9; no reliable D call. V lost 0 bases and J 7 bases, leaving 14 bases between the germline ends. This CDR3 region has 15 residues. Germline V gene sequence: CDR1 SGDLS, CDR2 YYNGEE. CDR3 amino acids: CASSVDDTLGQPQHF. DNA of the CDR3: TGTGCCAGCAGCGTAGACGACACGCTGGGGCAGCCCCAGCATTTT.

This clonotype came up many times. The CDR3, as DNA: TGTGCCAGCAGCTTAAGAGTGGGACTAGCGGGAGCCAATGAGCAGTTCTTC. Its translation: CASSLRVGLAGANEQFF. V gene TRBV7-8 combines with J gene TRBJ2-1; 14 bases are a match to TRBD2. The CDR3 loop spans 17 amino acids. Germline CDR1 and CDR2: SGHVS and FQNEAQ. The ends lost 2 bases at V and 6 bases at J; junction bases unmatched: 6.

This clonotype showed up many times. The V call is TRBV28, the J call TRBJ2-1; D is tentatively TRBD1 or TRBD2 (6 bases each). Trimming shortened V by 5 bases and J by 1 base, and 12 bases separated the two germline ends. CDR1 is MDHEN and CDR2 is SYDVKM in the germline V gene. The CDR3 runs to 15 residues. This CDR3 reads CASSRRGVSYNEQFF. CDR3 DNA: TGTGCCAGCAGTCGGAGGGGGGTATCCTACAATGAGCAGTTCTTC.

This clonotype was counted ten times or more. The CDR3 here is CASSPWDITGELFF. The CDR3 DNA is TGTGCCAGCAGTCCCTGGGACATCACCGGGGAGCTGTTTTTT. The rearrangement joins TRBV28 to TRBJ2-2, with D possibly matching TRBD1 (6 bases). This CDR3 region has 14 residues. Trimming pared 5 bases from V and 4 bases from J, leaving 11 bases between. Germline CDR1 MDHEN, CDR2 SYDVKM.

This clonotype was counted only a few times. CDR3: CASSVGGSIDNEQFF. In DNA form, the CDR3 reads TGTGCCAGCAGCGTAGGAGGGAGTATCGACAATGAGCAGTTCTTC. This chain uses TRBV9 with TRBJ2-1, with D possibly being TRBD2 (5 bases). CDR1 and CDR2 (germline): SGDLS, YYNGEE. The CDR3 spans 15 residues. The germline V and J ends were trimmed by 0 bases and 5 bases, with 12 bases remaining between them.

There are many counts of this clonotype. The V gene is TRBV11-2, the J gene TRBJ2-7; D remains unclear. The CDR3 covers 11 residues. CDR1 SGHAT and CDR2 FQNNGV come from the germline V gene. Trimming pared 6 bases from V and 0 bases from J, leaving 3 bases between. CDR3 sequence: CASRNSYEQYF. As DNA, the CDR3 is TGTGCCAGCAGAAACTCCTACGAGCAGTACTTC.

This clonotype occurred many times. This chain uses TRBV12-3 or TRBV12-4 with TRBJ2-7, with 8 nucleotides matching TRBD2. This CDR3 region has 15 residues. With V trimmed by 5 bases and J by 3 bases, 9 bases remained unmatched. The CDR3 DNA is TGTGCCAGCAGTATCCCGGGACTAGGTGTCTACGAGCAGTACTTC. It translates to CASSIPGLGVYEQYF.

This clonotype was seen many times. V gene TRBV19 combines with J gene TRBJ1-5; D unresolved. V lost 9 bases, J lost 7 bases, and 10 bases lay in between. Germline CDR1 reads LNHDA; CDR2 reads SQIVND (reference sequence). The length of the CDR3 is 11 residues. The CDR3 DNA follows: TGTGCCAGCGCTTTGGGGCAGCCCCAGCATTTT. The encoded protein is CASALGQPQHF.